This TCR beta chain was identified in a study of regulatory T cells in long-lasting Graves disease. With iRepertoire HTBI primers and Arm-PCR of CDR3 regions, TCR beta libraries were built. TCRdb recomputed calls from the multiplex PCR reads with MiXCR, one row per CDR3 protein. The sample shows more than 350,000 distinct CDR3 sequences, around 23% of them seen only once. The time point denotes: persistent/refractory GD, antithyroid drugs over 5 years with positive TRAb. The TCR library used RNA extracted from PBMCs. EDTA tubes were used for drawing about 9 milliliters of peripheral blood. The study's findings and limits: The TCR repertoire of persistent Graves' patients was less diverse than that of newly diagnosed ones.

This clonotype was seen a handful of times. Its antigen is not identified. The source was peripheral blood mononuclear cells (PBMCs), collected when the disease was refractory, from a patient treated with antithyroid drugs. The clonotype comes from a female donor with Graves disease.

CDR3 sequence reads: CASSWASYNEQFF. The DNA of the CDR3 is TGTGCCAGCAGTTGGGCATCATACAATGAGCAGTTCTTC. The rearrangement joins TRBV28 to TRBJ2-1; D is ambiguous. In germline, CDR1 is MDHEN, CDR2 SYDVKM. The CDR3 is 13 amino acids. Between the trimmed V and J ends, which lost 4 bases and 4 bases, there was a span of 8 bases.